This T cell receptor (beta chain) came from a study of vaccination effects on CD4 cells after COVID-19. For the study at large: Sampling occurred a median 72 days post second dose, range 14 to 241. The study's findings and limits: Late post-vaccination samples showed marked contraction of infection- and vaccine-induced clones. Limitations: small convalescent group and missing early post-infection timepoints.

With the ViraFEST assay, the study expanded antigen-specific CD4+ T cells using viral peptide pools, then sequenced them. At the end of roughly ten days of culture, CD4+ T cells were isolated. Subjects were given two BNT162b2 or mRNA-1273 vaccine doses. Vaccine recipients lacked prior SARS-CoV-2 infection and had negative nucleocapsid antibodies. TCRdb's table, derived via immunoSEQ multiplex PCR, lists solely in-frame clones and lacks some. The profile shows 20,000 to 25,000 clones, approximately 80% of them singletons. This CDR3 spans 16 amino acids. The V gene end was trimmed by 3 bases and the J gene end by 0 bases; junction bases not matched to a gene: 3. The V gene's germline CDR1 is KGHDR and CDR2 SFDVKD. This clone was found once. Its matching antigen is unknown.

The rearrangement joins TRBV24-1 to TRBJ2-1, with 8 bases that match TRBD1. The sequence derives from a human donor who received a COVID-19 vaccine. Some clones in this sample may be carry-over from other donors' samples. This specimen was CD4+ T cells from PBMCs cultured with SARS-CoV-2 spike peptides, taken after COVID-19 vaccination. CDR3 amino acids: CATSDLTGGSYNEQFF. The CDR3, as DNA: TGTGCCACCAGTGATCTAACAGGGGGCTCCTACAATGAGCAGTTCTTC.